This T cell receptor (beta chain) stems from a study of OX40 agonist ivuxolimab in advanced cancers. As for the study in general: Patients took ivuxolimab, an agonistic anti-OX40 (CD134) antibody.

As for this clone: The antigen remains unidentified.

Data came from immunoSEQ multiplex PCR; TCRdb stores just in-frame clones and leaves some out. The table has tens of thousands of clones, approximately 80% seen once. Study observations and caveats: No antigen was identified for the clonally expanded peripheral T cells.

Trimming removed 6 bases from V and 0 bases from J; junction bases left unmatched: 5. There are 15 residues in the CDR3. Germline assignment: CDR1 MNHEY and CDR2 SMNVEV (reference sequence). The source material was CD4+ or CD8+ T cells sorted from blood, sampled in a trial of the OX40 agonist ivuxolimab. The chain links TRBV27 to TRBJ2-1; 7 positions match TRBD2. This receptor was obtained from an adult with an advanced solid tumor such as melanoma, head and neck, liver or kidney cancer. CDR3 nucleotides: TGTGCCAGCAGCTCGAGACTAGCCTCCTACAATGAGCAGTTCTTC. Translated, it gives CASSSRLASYNEQFF.